These T cell receptor beta chains were read from a single sample in a study of blood T cell repertoires in COVID-19. Profiled with immunoSEQ multiplex PCR; TCRdb holds only in-frame clones, not every one. Of 300,000 to 400,000 clones listed, around 87% are singletons. Sequencing was done on a sample of peripheral blood. These receptors came from a woman in her forties or fifties with COVID-19, enrolled during active disease. CDR3s include the opening cysteine and the closing phenylalanine or tryptophan. A D gene is named only where the DNA matches it firmly. Clone size, where shown, is once, few, many, or a class for clones that have expanded.

TGTGCCAGCAGTTCTCATTGGGGGGAACCGGGGAACACTGAAGCTTTCTTT	CASSSHWGEPGNTEAFF	.	TRBV28	TRBJ1-1	.
TGTGCCAGCAGCCACCCTAGGTCGCTAGCGGGGGGGGCCTCCTACAATGAGCAGTTCTTC	CASSHPRSLAGGASYNEQFF	TRBD2	TRBV9	TRBJ2-1	.
TGTGCCAGCAGTTCCCCCCTACAGGGAAGAAATTCACCCCTCCACTTT	CASSSPLQGRNSPLHF	.	TRBV27	TRBJ1-6	.
TGTGCCACCAGTGATTCCAAAATAGGGACAGAGCTATTGACGACTGAAGCTTTCTTT	CATSDSKIGTELLTTEAFF	TRBD1	TRBV24-1	TRBJ1-1	once
TGTGCCAGTAGTATGACAGGCACCTACAATGAGCAGTTCTTC	CASSMTGTYNEQFF	.	TRBV19	TRBJ2-1	.
TGTGCCAGCAGTCTGTTCCAAGGCAGGGACGAGCAGTACTTC	CASSLFQGRDEQYF	.	TRBV6-5	TRBJ2-7	.
TGCAGCGTGCGACGGGACAGGGGCCAAGAGACCCAGTACTTC	CSVRRDRGQETQYF	TRBD1	TRBV29-1	TRBJ2-5	once
TGTGCCAGCAGTGAGAAAAGGACAGCCGGGGAGCTGTTTTTT	CASSEKRTAGELFF	.	TRBV6-1	TRBJ2-2	.
TGTGCCAGCACCGGGGTCTATAATGAAAAACTGTTTTTT	CASTGVYNEKLFF	.	TRBV11-2	TRBJ1-4	.
TGTGCCAGCAGCTTGATGTCGGGGAAACGGGATACGCAGTATTTT	CASSLMSGKRDTQYF	.	TRBV7-9	TRBJ2-3	.
TGTGCCAGCAGCTTAGGGTTCTCGGAGGGGTACGAGCAGTACTTC	CASSLGFSEGYEQYF	.	TRBV7-2	TRBJ2-7	.
TGTGCCAGCAGCCAACGCCAGACAATGAACTTGAACACTGAAGCTTTCTTT	CASSQRQTMNLNTEAFF	.	TRBV14	TRBJ1-1	.
TGTGCCACCAGCAGAGGGCTCCCCGGGTCGAACACTGAAGCTTTCTTT	CATSRGLPGSNTEAFF	.	TRBV15	TRBJ1-1	.
TGTGCCAGCAGCGTATCGCTAGCGGGCACAGATACGCAGTATTTT	CASSVSLAGTDTQYF	TRBD2	TRBV9	TRBJ2-3	.
TGTGCCAGCAGCCAAAGGCGGGGACTAGCGTTCTACAATGAGCAGTTCTTC	CASSQRRGLAFYNEQFF	TRBD2	TRBV3-1/TRBV3-2	TRBJ2-1	.
TGTGCCAGCAGTCCCGGGACAGGGGGCTATGGCTACACCTTC	CASSPGTGGYGYTF	TRBD1	TRBV6-5	TRBJ1-2	.
TGTGCCAGTAGTCCCTTGCTCGGACAGATGAACTATGGCTACACCTTC	CASSPLLGQMNYGYTF	.	TRBV19	TRBJ1-2	.
TGTGCCAGCAGCTTAGGGAGGGGTCGTCTAGCGAGTACCAATGAGCAGTTCTTC	CASSLGRGRLASTNEQFF	.	TRBV7-6	TRBJ2-1	.
TGCGCCAGCAGTGATGGCCGGGGAAACCATGGCTACACCTTC	CASSDGRGNHGYTF	.	TRBV10-1	TRBJ1-2	.
TGTGCCAGCAGCTCTCGGACAGACCTTTCTTACGAGCAGTACTTC	CASSSRTDLSYEQYF	.	TRBV5-4	TRBJ2-7	.
TGTGCCAGCAGTGAACGGGGAAACACCATATATTTT	CASSERGNTIYF	.	TRBV6-1	TRBJ1-3	.
TGTGCCAGCAGTGACGGGAGGAGAGGTGAGCAGTTCTTC	CASSDGRRGEQFF	TRBD2	TRBV2	TRBJ2-1	.
TGCGCCAGCAGCATACAGGGTGGTTACTACGAGCAGTACTTC	CASSIQGGYYEQYF	.	TRBV5-1	TRBJ2-7	.
TGTGCCAGCAGAAAAGCGGGAGGCACAGATACGCAGTATTTT	CASRKAGGTDTQYF	TRBD2	TRBV6-5	TRBJ2-3	.
TGTGCCAGCAGCCGGGTACAGGGACCGGGTGGCGAAGCTTTCTTT	CASSRVQGPGGEAFF	.	TRBV27	TRBJ1-1	.
TGTGCCAGCAGTGAAACATTGAACACTGAAGCTTTCTTT	CASSETLNTEAFF	.	TRBV6-1	TRBJ1-1	.